This TCR beta chain was identified in a study of CD8 T cells in Susac syndrome. This CDR3 has 13 amino acids. Germline V gene sequence: CDR1 DFQATT, CDR2 SNEGSKA (reference sequence). V gave up 3 bases and J gave up 2 bases, with 11 bases separating them. The RNA input was roughly 0.45 to 1 ug, and it was reverse transcribed with random hexamers. MiXCR, run by TCRdb on the immunoSEQ multiplex PCR reads, gives a single entry per CDR3 protein. This table has some 250,000 distinct CDR3 sequences, roughly 95% appearing once. General study results and limits: The CD4+ T cell repertoires that were profiled in Susac syndrome showed no clonal expansion.

Details on this clonotype: Its antigen is still unknown.

This TCR was sampled from a human donor with Susac syndrome. The material sequenced was CD4+ T cells from PBMCs. The chain uses TRBV20-1 and TRBJ2-7; D possibly corresponds to TRBD1 (5 bases). CDR3 sequence reads: CSARAGIPYEQYF. In DNA, the CDR3 is TGCAGTGCTAGGGCAGGGATACCCTACGAGCAGTACTTC.